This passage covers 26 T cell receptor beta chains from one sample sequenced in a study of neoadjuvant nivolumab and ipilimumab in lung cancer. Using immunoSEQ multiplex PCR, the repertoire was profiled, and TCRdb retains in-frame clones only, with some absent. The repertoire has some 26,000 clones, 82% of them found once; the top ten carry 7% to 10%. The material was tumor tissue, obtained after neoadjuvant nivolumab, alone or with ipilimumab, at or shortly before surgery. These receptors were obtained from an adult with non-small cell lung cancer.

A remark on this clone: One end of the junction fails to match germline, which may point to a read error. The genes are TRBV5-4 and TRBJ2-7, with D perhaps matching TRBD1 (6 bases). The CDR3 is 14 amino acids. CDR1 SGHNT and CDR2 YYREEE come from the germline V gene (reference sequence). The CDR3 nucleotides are TGCGCCAGCAGCCAAGAGACAGGTTCCTACGAGCAGTACTTC. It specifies CASSQETGSYEQYF.

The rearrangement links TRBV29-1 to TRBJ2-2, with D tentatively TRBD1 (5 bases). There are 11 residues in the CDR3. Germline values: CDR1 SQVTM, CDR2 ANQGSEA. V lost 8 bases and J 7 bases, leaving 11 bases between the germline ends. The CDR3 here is CSFRVNGELFF. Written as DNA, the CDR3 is TGCAGCTTCAGGGTGAACGGGGAGCTGTTTTTT.

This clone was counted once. CDR3 in DNA: TGTGCCAGCTCCTCTTCGGGGGGGAACACTGAAGCTTTCTTT. Translating it yields CASSSSGGNTEAFF. The chain recombines TRBV18 with TRBJ1-1, with TRBD1 as a possible D gene (5 bases). Germline CDR1 KGHSH, CDR2 LQKENI. V gave up 6 bases and J gave up 1 base, with 12 bases separating them. CDR3 length equals 14 residues.

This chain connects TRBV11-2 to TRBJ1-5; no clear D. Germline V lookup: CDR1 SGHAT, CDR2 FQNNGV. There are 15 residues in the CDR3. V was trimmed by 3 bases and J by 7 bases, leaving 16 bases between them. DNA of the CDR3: TGTGCCAGCAGCTTGTACGGAGGGTGGAGGCAGCCCCAGCATTTT. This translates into CASSLYGGWRQPQHF.

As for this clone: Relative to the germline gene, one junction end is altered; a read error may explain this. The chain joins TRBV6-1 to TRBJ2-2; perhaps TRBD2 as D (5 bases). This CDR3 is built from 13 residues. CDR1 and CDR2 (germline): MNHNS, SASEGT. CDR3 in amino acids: CASSEADGDTFTF. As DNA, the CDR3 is TGTGCCAGCAGTGAAGCAGACGGGGATACGTTTACGTTT.

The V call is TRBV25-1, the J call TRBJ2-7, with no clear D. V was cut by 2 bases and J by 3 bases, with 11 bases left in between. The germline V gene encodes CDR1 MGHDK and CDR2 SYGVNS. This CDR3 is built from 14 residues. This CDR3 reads CASSESVGRYEQYF. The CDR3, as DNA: TGTGCCAGCAGTGAAAGCGTCGGTCGCTACGAGCAGTACTTC.

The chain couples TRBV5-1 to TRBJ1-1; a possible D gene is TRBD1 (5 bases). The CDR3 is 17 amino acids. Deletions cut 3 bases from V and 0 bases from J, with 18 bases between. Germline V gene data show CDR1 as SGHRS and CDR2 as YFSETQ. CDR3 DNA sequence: TGCGCCAGCAGCTCTGCGGTTGCGGGACCCATGAACACTGAAGCTTTCTTT. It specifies CASSSAVAGPMNTEAFF.

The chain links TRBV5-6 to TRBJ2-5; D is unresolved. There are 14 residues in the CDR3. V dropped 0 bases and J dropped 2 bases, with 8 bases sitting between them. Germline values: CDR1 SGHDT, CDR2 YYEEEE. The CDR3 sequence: CASSLGGRQETQYF. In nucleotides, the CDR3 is TGTGCCAGCAGCTTGGGTGGCCGGCAAGAGACCCAGTACTTC.

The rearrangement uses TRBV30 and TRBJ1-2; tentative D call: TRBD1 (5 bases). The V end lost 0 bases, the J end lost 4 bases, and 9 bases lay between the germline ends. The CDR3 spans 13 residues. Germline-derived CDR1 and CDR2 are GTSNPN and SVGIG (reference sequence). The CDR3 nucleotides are TGTGCCTGGAGTGTTGGGGGTCGCTATGGCTACACCTTC. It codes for CAWSVGGRYGYTF.

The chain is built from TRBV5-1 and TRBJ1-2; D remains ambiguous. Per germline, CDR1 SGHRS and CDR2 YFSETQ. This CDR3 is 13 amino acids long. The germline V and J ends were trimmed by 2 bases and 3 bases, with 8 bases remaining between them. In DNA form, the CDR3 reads TGCGCCAGCAGCTTTGCAGGCGACTATGGCTACACCTTC. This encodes CASSFAGDYGYTF.

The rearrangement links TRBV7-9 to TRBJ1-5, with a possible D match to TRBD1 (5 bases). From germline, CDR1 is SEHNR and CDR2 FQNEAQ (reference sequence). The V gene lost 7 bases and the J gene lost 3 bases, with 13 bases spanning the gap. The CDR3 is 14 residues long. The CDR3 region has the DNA TGTGCCAGCACCGTCGGGGGTAACAATCAGCCCCAGCATTTT. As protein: CASTVGGNNQPQHF.

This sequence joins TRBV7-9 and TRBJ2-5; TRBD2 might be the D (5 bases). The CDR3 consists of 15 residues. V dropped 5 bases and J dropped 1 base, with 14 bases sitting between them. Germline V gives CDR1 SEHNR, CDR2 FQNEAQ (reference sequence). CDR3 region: CASSPAETIQETQYF. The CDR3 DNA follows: TGTGCCAGCAGCCCAGCGGAAACGATCCAAGAGACCCAGTACTTC.

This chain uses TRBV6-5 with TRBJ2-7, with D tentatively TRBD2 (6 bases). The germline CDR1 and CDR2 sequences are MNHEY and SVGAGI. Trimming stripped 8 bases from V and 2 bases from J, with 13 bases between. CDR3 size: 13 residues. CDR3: CASRAGGTYEQYF. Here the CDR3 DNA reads TGTGCCAGCCGCGCCGGGGGTACCTACGAGCAGTACTTC.

The CDR3 sequence is CASSPPGGVNEQYF. The CDR3 nucleotides are TGTGCCAGCAGCCCGCCGGGAGGGGTCAACGAGCAGTACTTC. V is TRBV7-9 and J is TRBJ2-7; 8 bases align to TRBD2. The germline gives CDR1 SEHNR, CDR2 FQNEAQ (reference sequence). V shed 5 bases, J shed 5 bases, and the junction held 8 bases outside the gene matches. The CDR3 extends over 14 amino acids. Together with reference TRBV7-9 and TRBJ2-7, the CDR3 gives the full variable domain: DTGVSQNPRHKITKRGQNVTFRCDPISEHNRLYWYRQTLGQGPEFLTYFQNEAQLEKSRLLSDRFSAERPKGSFSTLEIQRTEQGDSAMYLCASSPPGGVNEQYFGPGTRLTVT.

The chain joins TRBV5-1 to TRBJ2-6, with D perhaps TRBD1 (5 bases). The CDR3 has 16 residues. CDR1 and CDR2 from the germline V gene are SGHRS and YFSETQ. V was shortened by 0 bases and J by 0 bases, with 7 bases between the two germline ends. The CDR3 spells CASSLGQTSGANVLTF. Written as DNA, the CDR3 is TGCGCCAGCAGCTTGGGACAGACCTCTGGGGCCAACGTCCTGACTTTC.

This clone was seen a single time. This chain's CDR3 is CASSSWAVSGANVLTF. The CDR3, as DNA: TGCGCCAGCAGTTCGTGGGCCGTCTCTGGGGCCAACGTCCTGACTTTC. The chain links TRBV5-1 to TRBJ2-6; D gene unclear. Per germline, CDR1 SGHRS and CDR2 YFSETQ. Trimming left V 5 bases short and J 0 bases short, with 12 bases between. The CDR3 is made up of 16 amino acids.

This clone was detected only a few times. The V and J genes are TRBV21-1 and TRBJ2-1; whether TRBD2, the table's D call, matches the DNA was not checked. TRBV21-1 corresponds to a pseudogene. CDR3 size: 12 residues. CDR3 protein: CASSKAGEEQFF. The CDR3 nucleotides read TGTGCCAGCAGCAAAGCCGGGGAAGAGCAGTTCTTC.

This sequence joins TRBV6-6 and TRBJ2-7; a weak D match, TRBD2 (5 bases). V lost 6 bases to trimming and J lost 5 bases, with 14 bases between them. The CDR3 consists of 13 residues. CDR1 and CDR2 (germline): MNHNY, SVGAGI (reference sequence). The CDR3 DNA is TGTGCCAGCAGCACCGCGGGCTATAACGAGCAGTACTTC. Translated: CASSTAGYNEQYF.

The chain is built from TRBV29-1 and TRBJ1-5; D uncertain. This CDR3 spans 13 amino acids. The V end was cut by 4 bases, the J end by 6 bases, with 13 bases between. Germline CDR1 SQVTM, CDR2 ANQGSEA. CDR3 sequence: CSVAASLGQPQHF. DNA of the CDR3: TGCAGCGTTGCGGCCTCCCTAGGTCAGCCCCAGCATTTT.

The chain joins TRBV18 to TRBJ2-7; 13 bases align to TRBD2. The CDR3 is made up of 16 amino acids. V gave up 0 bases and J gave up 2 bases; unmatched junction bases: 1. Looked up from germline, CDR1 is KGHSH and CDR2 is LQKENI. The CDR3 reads CASSPPGLAGPYEQYF. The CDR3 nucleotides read TGTGCCAGCTCACCACCGGGACTAGCGGGGCCCTACGAGCAGTACTTC.

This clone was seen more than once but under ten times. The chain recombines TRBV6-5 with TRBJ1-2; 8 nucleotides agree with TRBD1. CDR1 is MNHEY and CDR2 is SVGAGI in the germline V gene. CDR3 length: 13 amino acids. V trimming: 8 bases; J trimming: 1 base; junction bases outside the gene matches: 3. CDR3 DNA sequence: TGTGCCAGCCGGACAGGGAGTAACTATGGCTACACCTTC. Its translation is CASRTGSNYGYTF.

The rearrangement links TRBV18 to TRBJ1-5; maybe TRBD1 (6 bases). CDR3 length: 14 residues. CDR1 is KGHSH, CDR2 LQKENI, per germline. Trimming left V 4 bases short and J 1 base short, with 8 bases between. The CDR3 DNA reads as TGTGCCAGCTCACAACAGGGAAGCAATCAGCCCCAGCATTTT. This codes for CASSQQGSNQPQHF.

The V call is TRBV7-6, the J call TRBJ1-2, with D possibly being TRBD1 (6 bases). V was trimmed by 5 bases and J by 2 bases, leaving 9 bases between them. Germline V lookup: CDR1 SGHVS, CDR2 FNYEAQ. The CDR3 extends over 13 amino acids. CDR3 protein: CASSPGQNYGYTF. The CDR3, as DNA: TGTGCCAGCAGCCCAGGACAGAACTATGGCTACACCTTC.

The CDR3 DNA reads TGCAGCGTTGAAGGACCAACTAATGAAAAACTGTTTTTT. It translates to CSVEGPTNEKLFF. The chain recombines TRBV29-1 with TRBJ1-4; unclear D gene. Germline V lookup: CDR1 SQVTM, CDR2 ANQGSEA. CDR3 size: 13 residues. Trimming left V 1 base short and J 0 bases short, with 3 bases between.

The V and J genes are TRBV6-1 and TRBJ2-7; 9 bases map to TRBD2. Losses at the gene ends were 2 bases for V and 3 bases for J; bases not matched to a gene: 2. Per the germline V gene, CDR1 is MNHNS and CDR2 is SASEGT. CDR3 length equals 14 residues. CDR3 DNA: TGTGCCAGCAGTGAACTGCGGGGGGGCTACGAGCAGTACTTC. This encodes CASSELRGGYEQYF.

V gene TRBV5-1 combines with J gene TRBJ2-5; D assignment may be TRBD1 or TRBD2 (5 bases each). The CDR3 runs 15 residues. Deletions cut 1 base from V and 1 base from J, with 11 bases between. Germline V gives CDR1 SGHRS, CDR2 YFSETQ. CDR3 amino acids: CASSLRGTLQETQYF. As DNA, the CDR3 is TGCGCCAGCAGCTTGAGAGGGACGCTCCAAGAGACCCAGTACTTC.